A single sample is the source of the 11 T cell receptor beta chains below, sequenced in a study of blood T cell repertoires in COVID-19. Profiling relied on immunoSEQ multiplex PCR, and the TCRdb table lists in-frame clones only, not all of them. The repertoire holds 130,000 or so clones, approximately 71% seen once, with approximately 2% in the top ten. Sequenced sample: peripheral blood. These receptors all come from a woman aged 65 to 85 with acute or convalescent COVID-19.

The V gene is TRBV6-2 or TRBV6-3, the J gene TRBJ2-2; the match to TRBD2 covers 10 bases. V gave up 0 bases and J gave up 0 bases; unmatched junction bases: 10. The CDR3 sequence is 20 residues long. Germline V lookup: CDR1 MNHEY, CDR2 SVGEGT. CDR3 sequence reads: CASSYSASGGSYSNTGELFF. The CDR3 region has the DNA TGTGCCAGCAGTTACTCAGCTAGCGGGGGCTCTTATTCGAACACCGGGGAGCTGTTTTTT.

V is TRBV28 and J is TRBJ2-7; 7 bases map to TRBD2. V was clipped by 10 bases and J by 3 bases; unmatched bases: 12. Germline CDR1 MDHEN, CDR2 SYDVKM. The CDR3 totals 14 residues. CDR3 loop: CATTLGGMSYEQYF. DNA of the CDR3: TGTGCCACCACGCTCGGGGGGATGAGCTACGAGCAGTACTTC.

The CDR3: CASRRDRSSEAFF. DNA of the CDR3: TGTGCCAGCAGACGGGACAGATCTAGCGAAGCTTTCTTT. This chain links TRBV6-5 with TRBJ1-1; TRBD1 agrees at 7 bases. This CDR3 contains 13 residues. Germline trimming cut 6 bases from V and 8 bases from J; bases unmatched to any gene: 9. The germline V gene has CDR1 MNHEY and CDR2 SVGAGI.

V usage is TRBV5-1 and J usage is TRBJ2-5; 10 bases agree with TRBD1. CDR3 length: 15 residues. Looked up from germline, CDR1 is SGHRS and CDR2 is YFSETQ. The J segment lost 5 bases and the V segment lost 6 bases, leaving 10 bases of the junction unmatched. CDR3 nucleotide sequence: TGCGCCAGCAATAATGGACAGGGGGGAGAGGAGACCCAGTACTTC. Residues: CASNNGQGGEETQYF.

J is TRBJ1-5 and V is TRBV6-5, with D unresolved. V lost 6 bases and J lost 5, with 17 bases in between. The CDR3 extends over 15 amino acids. The germline V gene encodes CDR1 MNHEY and CDR2 SVGAGI. CDR3 nucleotide sequence: TGTGCCAGCAGGAGGGCGCAGGCCCTTGATCAGCCCCAGCATTTT. Translation: CASRRAQALDQPQHF.

V gene TRBV7-3 combines with J gene TRBJ2-1; the match to TRBD2 covers 14 bases. The CDR3 loop spans 18 amino acids. V shed 1 base and J 4 bases; nucleotides not matched to a gene: 6. Germline CDR1 SGHTA, CDR2 FQGTGA. The CDR3 DNA is TGTGCCAGCAGCTTAAGTGGGACTAGCGGGAGTCGGTACAATGAGCAGTTCTTC. Translating it yields CASSLSGTSGSRYNEQFF.

This CDR3 is CASSQAWDSGYGYTF. The CDR3 DNA is TGCGCCAGCAGCCAAGCTTGGGACAGTGGATATGGCTACACCTTC. The rearrangement uses TRBV4-1 and TRBJ1-2, with 7 bases aligning to TRBD1. CDR1 MGHRA and CDR2 YSYEKL come from the germline V gene. The CDR3 has 15 amino acids. V lost 1 base to trimming and J lost 5 bases; unmatched junction nucleotides: 7.

This clone appeared a single time. The chain combines TRBV29-1 with TRBJ2-7; 7 bases are a match to TRBD1. CDR3 length: 13 amino acids. Trimming removed 5 bases from V and 2 bases from J; junction bases left unmatched: 6. CDR1 and CDR2 from the germline V gene are SQVTM and ANQGSEA. Written as DNA, the CDR3 is TGCAGCGTTATTGACAGGGCCCCCTACGAGCAGTACTTC. Amino acid sequence: CSVIDRAPYEQYF.

The chain couples TRBV28 to TRBJ2-2; the D gene is possibly TRBD1 (5 bases). Germline V gene data show CDR1 as MDHEN and CDR2 as SYDVKM. There are 13 residues in the CDR3. Trimming left V 3 bases short and J 7 bases short, with 9 bases between. CDR3 coding DNA: TGTGCCAGCAGTTTTGCAGGGATCGGGGAGCTGTTTTTT. The encoded protein is CASSFAGIGELFF.

The chain links TRBV6-5 to TRBJ1-5, with 7 bases fitting TRBD1. The junction had 4 bases not matched to a gene; V was cut back by 2 bases and J by 6 bases. The CDR3 has 14 amino acids. The V gene's germline CDR1 is MNHEY and CDR2 SVGAGI. This chain's CDR3 is CASSYGPGGQPQHF. In DNA, the CDR3 is TGTGCCAGCAGTTACGGGCCAGGGGGTCAGCCCCAGCATTTT.

V usage is TRBV18 and J usage is TRBJ2-1; tentative D call: TRBD1 (6 bases). CDR1 is KGHSH, CDR2 LQKENI, per germline. Trimming shortened V by 4 bases and J by 6 bases, and 10 bases separated the two germline ends. CDR3 length: 13 amino acids. Here the CDR3 reads CASSREGGNEQFF. The CDR3 nucleotides are TGTGCCAGCTCACGAGAAGGGGGCAATGAGCAGTTCTTC.